The clone carrying this TCR beta chain is classed as medium-sized (0.01 to 0.1%). Its antigen is not identified. The listed genes are named as in mouse. The read gets to within 1 residue of the CDR3 end, and the germline J gene fills in the rest. The sample is drawn from a study of tissue T cells after allogeneic stem cell transplantation. TCRdb's table, derived via immunoSEQ multiplex PCR, lists solely in-frame clones and lacks some. The top ten hold approximately 7.8% of the sample, which has over 6,000 clones, approximately 50% seen once. There are 16 residues in the CDR3. V gave up 4 bases and J gave up 0 bases, with 13 bases separating them. The germline CDR1 and CDR2 sequences are SNHLY and FYNGKV (reference sequence). Overall study results and limits: Across patients, clones rarely overlapped, yet motif clusters were shared tissue-specifically.

Indicated time point: mouse harvest day 7 after allogeneic transplant. The graft held 10^6 splenic CD5+ T cells and 10^7 T-cell-depleted bone marrow cells. V and J are TRBV3 and TRBJ1-3, with D tentatively TRBD1 (5 bases). This TCR came from a female BALB/c mouse given C57BL/6 T cells with graft-versus-host disease after an allogeneic hematopoietic cell transplant. The sample was gut tissue. The chain's CDR3 is CASSWDGAFSGNTLYF. Partial CDR3 DNA: TGTGCCAGCAGCTGGGACGGTGCCTTTTCTGGAAATACGCTCTAT.